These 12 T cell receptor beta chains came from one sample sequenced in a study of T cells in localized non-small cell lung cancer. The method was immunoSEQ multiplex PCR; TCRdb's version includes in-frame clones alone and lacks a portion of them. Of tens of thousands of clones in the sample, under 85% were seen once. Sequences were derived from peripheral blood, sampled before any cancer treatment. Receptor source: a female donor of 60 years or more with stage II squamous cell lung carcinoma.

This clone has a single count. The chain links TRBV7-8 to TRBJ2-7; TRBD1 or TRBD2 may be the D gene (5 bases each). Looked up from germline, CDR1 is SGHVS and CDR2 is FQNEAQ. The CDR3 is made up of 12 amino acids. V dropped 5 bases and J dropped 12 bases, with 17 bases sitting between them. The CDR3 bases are TGTGCCAGCAGCCTCGGGGCCCCCGATGCGTACTTC. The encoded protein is CASSLGAPDAYF.

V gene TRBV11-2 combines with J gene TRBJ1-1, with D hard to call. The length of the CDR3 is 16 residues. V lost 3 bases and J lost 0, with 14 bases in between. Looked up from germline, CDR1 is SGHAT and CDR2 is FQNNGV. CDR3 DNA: TGTGCCAGCAGCTTTAATCACGGGGTACTGAACACTGAAGCTTTCTTT. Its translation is CASSFNHGVLNTEAFF.

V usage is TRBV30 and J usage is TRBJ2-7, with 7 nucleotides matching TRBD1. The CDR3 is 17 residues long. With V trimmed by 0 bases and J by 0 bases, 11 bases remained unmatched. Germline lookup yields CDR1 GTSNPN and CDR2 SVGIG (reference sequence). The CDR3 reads CAWSVSPLTGFSYEQYF. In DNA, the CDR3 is TGTGCCTGGAGTGTATCCCCATTGACAGGGTTCTCCTACGAGCAGTACTTC.

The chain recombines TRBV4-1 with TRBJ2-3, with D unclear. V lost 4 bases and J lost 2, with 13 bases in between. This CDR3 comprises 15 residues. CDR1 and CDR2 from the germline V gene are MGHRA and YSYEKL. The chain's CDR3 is CASSLAMSVTDTQYF. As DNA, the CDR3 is TGCGCCAGCAGCCTAGCTATGTCCGTCACAGATACGCAGTATTTT.

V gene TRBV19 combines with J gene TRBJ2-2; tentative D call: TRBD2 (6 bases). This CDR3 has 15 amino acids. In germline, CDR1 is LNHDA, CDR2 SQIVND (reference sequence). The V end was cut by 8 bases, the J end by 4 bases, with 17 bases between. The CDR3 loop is CASVIMGGGTGELFF. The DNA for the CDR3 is TGTGCCAGTGTAATTATGGGAGGAGGCACCGGGGAGCTGTTTTTT. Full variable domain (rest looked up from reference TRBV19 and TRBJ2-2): DGGITQSPKYLFRKEGQNVTLSCEQNLNHDAMYWYRQDPGQGLRLIYYSQIVNDFQKGDIAEGYSVSREKKESFPLTVTSAQKNPTAFYLCASVIMGGGTGELFFGEGSRLTVL.

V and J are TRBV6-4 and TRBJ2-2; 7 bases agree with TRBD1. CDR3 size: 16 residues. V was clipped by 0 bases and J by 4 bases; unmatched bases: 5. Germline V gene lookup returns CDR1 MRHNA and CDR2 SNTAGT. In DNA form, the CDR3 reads TGTGCCAGCAGTGACTCAGCAGGGGGAACCACCGGGGAGCTGTTTTTT. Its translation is CASSDSAGGTTGELFF.

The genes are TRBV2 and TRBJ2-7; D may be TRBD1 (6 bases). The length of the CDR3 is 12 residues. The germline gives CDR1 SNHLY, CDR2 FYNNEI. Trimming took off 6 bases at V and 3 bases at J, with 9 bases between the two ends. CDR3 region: CASRDRSYEQYF. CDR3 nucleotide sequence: TGTGCCAGCAGAGACAGGAGCTACGAGCAGTACTTC.

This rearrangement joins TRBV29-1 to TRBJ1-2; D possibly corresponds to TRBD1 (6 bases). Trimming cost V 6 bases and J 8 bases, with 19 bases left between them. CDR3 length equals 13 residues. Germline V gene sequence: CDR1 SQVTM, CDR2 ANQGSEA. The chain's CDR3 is CSVGGRAYEGYTF. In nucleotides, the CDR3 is TGCAGCGTGGGGGGCAGGGCCTATGAAGGCTACACCTTC.

CDR3 coding DNA: TGTGCCAGCAGCTTAGCTGGGATCCCCAATCAGCCCCAGCATTTT. Amino acid sequence: CASSLAGIPNQPQHF. The V and J genes are TRBV7-9 and TRBJ1-5; D unclear. Germline CDR1 and CDR2: SEHNR and FQNEAQ (reference sequence). Trimming removed 0 bases from V and 3 bases from J, with 9 bases in between. The CDR3 runs to 15 residues.

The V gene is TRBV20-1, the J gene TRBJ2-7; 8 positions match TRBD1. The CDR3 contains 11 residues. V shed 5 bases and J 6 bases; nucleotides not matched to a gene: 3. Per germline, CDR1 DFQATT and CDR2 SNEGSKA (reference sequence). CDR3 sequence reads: CSAWTGTEQYF. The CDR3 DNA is TGCAGTGCTTGGACAGGGACCGAGCAGTACTTC.

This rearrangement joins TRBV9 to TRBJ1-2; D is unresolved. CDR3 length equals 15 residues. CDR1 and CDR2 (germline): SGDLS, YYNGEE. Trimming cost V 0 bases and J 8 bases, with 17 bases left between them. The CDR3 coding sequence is TGTGCCAGCAGCGTAGCGTACCACGAGGTAGGAGGCTACACCTTC. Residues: CASSVAYHEVGGYTF.

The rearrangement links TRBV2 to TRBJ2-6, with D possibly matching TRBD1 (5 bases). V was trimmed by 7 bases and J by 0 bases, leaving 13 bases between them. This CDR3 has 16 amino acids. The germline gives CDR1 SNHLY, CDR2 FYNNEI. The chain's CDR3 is CASTQLQVSGANVLTF. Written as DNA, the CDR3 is TGTGCCAGCACCCAATTACAGGTCTCTGGGGCCAACGTCCTGACTTTC.